Listed below are T cell receptor beta chains from one sample, sequenced in a study of cytomegalovirus exposure and HLA in healthy donors. Measured with immunoSEQ multiplex PCR; TCRdb has only the in-frame clones, and not every one. The sample contains under 200,000 clones, around 86% of which appear only once. Sequenced: PBMCs. These receptors originate from a man aged 35-49 years in good health and CMV-seropositive. Each CDR3 is given without its conserved first and last residue. D genes are given only for firm matches.

TRBD1	TRBV7-2	TRBJ1-1	ASSKDRGWAEAF
NA	TRBV9	TRBJ2-5	ASSVRGSQETQY
NA	TRBV7-9	TRBJ2-7	ASTPVQGLTEQY
NA	TRBV27	TRBJ2-1	ASSLSWQAYNEQF
TRBD1	TRBV5-1	TRBJ2-3	ASSSVFLGMTGPADTQY
TRBD1	TRBV11-3	TRBJ2-1	ASSFGGGGGQGASDEQF
NA	TRBV27	TRBJ1-1	ASSAGGPNTEAF
NA	TRBV9	TRBJ2-7	ASSPLGSSYEQY
TRBD1	TRBV15	TRBJ2-3	ATGQTGDTQY
NA	TRBV6-5	NA	ASSYSRAIPTYEQY
TRBD1	TRBV25-1	TRBJ1-3	ASGLTGTSGNTIY
TRBD2	TRBV5-8	TRBJ2-7	ASTPEAGEYEQY
NA	TRBV27	TRBJ2-3	ASSSTLRADTQY
TRBD1	TRBV11-3	TRBJ2-3	ASIPGQGLDTQY
NA	TRBV5-4	NA	ASSSRAGELDEQY
TRBD1	TRBV5-6	TRBJ2-3	ASSLAGESSGQIPDTQY